Sequencing of this T cell receptor beta chain was carried out in a study of blood T cell repertoires in COVID-19. About the research overall: Material from acute and convalescent COVID-19 was sourced from the United States, Italy and Spain. The cDNA or gDNA used as material had been derived from T cells, B-cell-depleted T cells, or PBMCs.

To note about this clone: The junction shows a germline mismatch at one end, possibly a read error.

Germline CDR1 reads SGHRS; CDR2 reads YFSETQ. This CDR3 contains 13 residues. Original handling: Amplification with reference gene primers provided the estimates of nucleated cell counts. The repertoire was sequenced with immunoSEQ multiplex PCR; TCRdb's copy has only in-frame clones and lacks some. From that table come the V and J calls and clone size; the DNA was used to work out D and trimming. Here the sample spans fewer than 350,000 clones, nearly 90% being singletons. The chain recombines TRBV5-1 with TRBJ1-1; D is uncertain. The source of this sequence is a man in his late teens or twenties with active or convalescent COVID-19. Sequencing was performed on peripheral blood. CDR3 sequence: CASSLEPDTEAFF. The CDR3 region has the DNA TGCGCCAGCAGCTTGGAGCCTGACACAGAAGCTTTCTTT.